Listed below are T cell receptor beta chains from one sample, sequenced in a study of shared clonotypes between healthy human individuals. The method was immunoSEQ multiplex PCR; TCRdb's version includes in-frame clones alone and lacks a portion of them. There are some 2,000,000 clones in the sample; 85% to 95% occur only once, and 0.13% lies in the top ten. The sequencing sample was made of naive CD4+ T cells sorted from blood. Source of these receptors: a man between 18 and 35 years old in good health. The CDR3 runs from the conserved cysteine through the conserved F or W. Fields, in order: V gene, J gene, D gene, clone size, CDR3 length, CDR3 DNA, CDR3 protein. D genes are given only for firm matches. Clone size is given for some rows only: seen once, a few or many times, or a class if the clone is expanded.

TRBV7-9	TRBJ2-7	-	-	14	TGTGCCAGCAGCCGCCAGGGGGGGACCTACGAGCAGTACTTC	CASSRQGGTYEQYF
TRBV7-2	TRBJ2-5	-	-	13	TGTGCCAGCAGCTTAGTTGTGCAAGAGACCCAGTACTTC	CASSLVVQETQYF
TRBV5-1	TRBJ1-2	TRBD1	-	17	TGCGCCAGCAGCTTGGCACGGACAGGGTATCCGAGCTATGGCTACACCTTC	CASSLARTGYPSYGYTF
TRBV7-2	TRBJ2-2	-	-	16	TGTGCCAGCAGCTCCCGAGCACTAGTCGACACCGGGGAGCTGTTTTTT	CASSSRALVDTGELFF
TRBV28	TRBJ1-5	-	-	15	TGTGCCGCCATAGGCGGGGTTTATAGCAATCAGCCCCAGCATTTT	CAAIGGVYSNQPQHF
TRBV20-1	TRBJ2-7	-	-	11	TGCAGTGCTAGAATTTCCTACGAGCAGTACTTC	CSARISYEQYF
TRBV11-2	TRBJ1-2	TRBD1	-	13	TGTGCCAGCAGCTTAGCCGGGACAGGTTTCAACACCTTC	CASSLAGTGFNTF
TRBV6-5	TRBJ2-7	-	-	13	TGTGCCAGCTCCAGAGCAAACTCCTACGAGCAGTACTTC	CASSRANSYEQYF
TRBV6-5	TRBJ1-1	-	-	13	TGTGCCTCCTGGAGGGGACAGAACACTGAAGCTTTCTTT	CASWRGQNTEAFF
TRBV7-2	TRBJ1-3	-	-	13	TGTGCCAGCAGCTTAGCCACTGGAAACACCATATATTTT	CASSLATGNTIYF
TRBV7-9	TRBJ1-5	TRBD1	-	16	TGTGCCAGCAGCTTGGGGCCCGGACAGGGCGGGCAGCCCCAGCATTTT	CASSLGPGQGGQPQHF
TRBV30	TRBJ2-2	TRBD1	once	12	TGTGCCTGGAGTCAGGGGGCCGGGGAGCTGTTTTTT	CAWSQGAGELFF
TRBV30	TRBJ2-1	TRBD2	-	15	TGTGCCTGGACCGGTCTAGCGGGAGTCTACAATGAGCAGTTCTTC	CAWTGLAGVYNEQFF
TRBV11-2	TRBJ2-3	-	-	15	TGTGCCAGCAGCTTAGTGGGCAGCCGGACAGATACGCAGTATTTT	CASSLVGSRTDTQYF
TRBV19	TRBJ2-6	-	-	20	TGTGCCAGTAGTAAGGCAGACCCTTACACAATTATCTCTGGGGCCAACGTCCTGACTTTC	CASSKADPYTIISGANVLTF
TRBV19	TRBJ1-5	TRBD1	-	15	TGTGCCAGTAGTGACGCCGGGACAGATAATCAGCCCCAGCATTTT	CASSDAGTDNQPQHF
TRBV7-8	TRBJ2-7	-	once	14	TGTGCCAGCAGCTTAGATCACTTCAGCGGCGAGCAGTACTTC	CASSLDHFSGEQYF
TRBV15	TRBJ1-6	-	-	18	TGTGCCACCAGCAGGGCGCGAGGGCAGAGCTCCTATAATTCACCCCTCCACTTT	CATSRARGQSSYNSPLHF
TRBV7-2	TRBJ2-1	-	-	15	TGTGCCAGCAGCTTAGAACGGAGCTCCTACAATGAGCAGTTCTTC	CASSLERSSYNEQFF
TRBV5-1	TRBJ1-3	-	-	15	TGCGCCAGCAGCCCGGGGCAGGTGACTGGAAACACCATATATTTT	CASSPGQVTGNTIYF
TRBV5-1	TRBJ1-1	-	-	12	TGCGCCAGCAGCTTGCGGAACACTGAAGCTTTCTTT	CASSLRNTEAFF
TRBV28	TRBJ2-7	TRBD2	-	15	TGTGCCAGCAGTTTGGCGGGCGGGGGTGCGTACGAGCAGTACTTC	CASSLAGGGAYEQYF
TRBV18	TRBJ1-2	TRBD1	-	16	TGTGCCAGCTCACCTTCCACAGGGGAAATTAACTATGGCTACACCTTC	CASSPSTGEINYGYTF
TRBV5-6	TRBJ2-5	-	-	13	TGTGCCAGCAGCTTGCCAGGGCCCGAGACCCAGTACTTC	CASSLPGPETQYF
TRBV6-1	TRBJ2-7	-	-	14	TGTGCCAGCGCGGGTGGGGACCTCTCCTACGAGCAGTACTTC	CASAGGDLSYEQYF
TRBV5-1	TRBJ2-5	-	-	13	TGCGCCAGCAGCTTTCCCTCAGGGGAGACCCAGTACTTC	CASSFPSGETQYF
TRBV7-2	TRBJ2-1	TRBD2	-	16	TGTGCCAGCAGCTTAGTGGGGACTAGCGGGACGAATGAGCAGTTCTTC	CASSLVGTSGTNEQFF
TRBV6-6	TRBJ2-7	TRBD2	-	14	TGTGCCAGCAGTTACTCTAGCGGGCCAGACGAGCAGTACTTC	CASSYSSGPDEQYF
TRBV2	TRBJ2-7	-	-	13	TGTGCCAGCAGTATCGACCTTTCCTACGAGCAGTACTTC	CASSIDLSYEQYF
TRBV7-2	TRBJ2-7	TRBD2	-	14	TGTGCCAGCAGCTTTAGCGGGAGCTCCTACGAGCAGTACTTC	CASSFSGSSYEQYF
TRBV10-3	TRBJ1-5	-	-	14	TGTGCCATCAGTCTAGGTCCGGGAAATCAGCCCCAGCATTTT	CAISLGPGNQPQHF
TRBV15	TRBJ2-2	-	-	14	TGTGCCACCAGCAGAGATCGGGCTGAGAGGGAGCTGTTTTTT	CATSRDRAERELFF
TRBV6-5	TRBJ1-2	-	-	14	TGTGCCAGCAGTCCCACGGAGGGTAGCTATGGCTACACCTTC	CASSPTEGSYGYTF
TRBV5-4	TRBJ2-5	TRBD2	-	13	TGTGCCAGCAGCAGATGGACTAGTGAGACCCAGTACTTC	CASSRWTSETQYF
TRBV7-5	TRBJ1-2	-	-	16	TGTGCCAGAAGCTTAGGGGGGACAGGGCGGAGGAATGGCTACACCTTC	CARSLGGTGRRNGYTF
TRBV2	TRBJ1-5	TRBD1	-	15	TGTGCCAGCAGTCCGGACAGGGGGAGCAATCAGCCCCAGCATTTT	CASSPDRGSNQPQHF
TRBV30	TRBJ2-5	TRBD1	-	15	TGTGCCTGGAGTGTGACAGGGGGCGTTTTAGAGACCCAGTACTTC	CAWSVTGGVLETQYF
TRBV30	TRBJ1-2	TRBD1	-	12	TGTGCTGGACAGGGGAACCACTATGGCTACACCTTC	CAGQGNHYGYTF
TRBV5-4	TRBJ2-5	TRBD2	-	15	TGTGCCAGCAGCGTGACTAGCGGGAGGCTGGAGACCCAGTACTTC	CASSVTSGRLETQYF